The clone carrying this T cell receptor beta chain has more than one count but fewer than ten. Its antigen remains unidentified. Each sorted-subset library came from about a million CD4+ or CD8+ T cells. From the 5' RACE reads, TCRdb called clonotypes with MiXCR, one entry per CDR3 protein. The table includes 35,000 to 40,000 distinct CDR3 sequences, 11% detected once. This sample stems from a study of neurological immune-mediated disorders. Study-wide points: HTLV-1-associated myelopathy had the most TCR clonal expansion, while multiple sclerosis had the least, a level that fell below healthy controls.

V was clipped by 2 bases and J by 5 bases, with 16 bases between them. The germline V gene encodes CDR1 SGHRS and CDR2 YFSETQ. The CDR3 runs to 16 residues. The sequence derives from a woman in her 30s with HTLV-1-associated myelopathy (HAM/TSP). This chain joins TRBV5-1 and TRBJ1-4, with a tentative D call TRBD1 (5 bases). The sequencing sample was made of CD4+ T cells from blood. CDR3 bases: TGCGCCAGCAGCTTTGGAGGCTTGCCAGGGAATGAAAAACTGTTTTTT. Its protein is CASSFGGLPGNEKLFF.